The clone carrying this TCR beta chain was counted ten times or more. The antigen is unknown. This specimen comes from a study of metastatic and nonmetastatic thyroid tumors. In the study overall: Comparative analysis of repertoires was undertaken across blood and tumor or nodule tissue obtained from malignant and benign thyroid patients.

Whole-study findings and limits: As reported, TCR beta diversity in blood and tumor was significantly higher in malignant thyroid tumors than in benign nodules.

TCRdb reanalyzed the PCR reads via MiXCR. The sample comprises 20,000 to 25,000 clones, roughly 14% of which are singletons, and 13% to 15% rests with the top ten. The J segment lost 4 bases and the V segment lost 4 bases, leaving 18 bases of the junction unmatched. This CDR3 has 18 amino acids. Germline assignment: CDR1 DFQATT and CDR2 SNEGSKA (reference sequence). Every patient underwent thyroid surgery untreated. The chain joins TRBV20-1 to TRBJ2-1; TRBD1 aligns across 8 bases. The sequenced sample was tumor tissue. The receptor's source is a female donor with papillary thyroid cancer or a benign thyroid nodule (not recorded which). Some clones in this sample may be carry-over from other donors' samples. This CDR3 reads CSATGTYTYRGSYNEQFF. As DNA, the CDR3 is TGCAGTGCTACCGGGACATATACCTACAGGGGGAGTTACAATGAGCAGTTCTTC.